Below are 12 T cell receptor beta chains sequenced from a single sample in a study of blood T cell repertoires in COVID-19 (dated by TCRdb to about 2020). The library relied on the immunoSEQ multiplex PCR assay. TCRdb mirrors the immuneACCESS table, restricted to in-frame sequences. Some clones are absent from its copies; in checked studies, under half trace to an unresolved V gene, and the reason for the others is unknown. This sample holds 430,000 or so clones; 85% to 90% were observed only once. Around 0.92% of the sample belongs to the ten largest clones. What was sequenced was peripheral blood. Receptor source: a man younger than 35 with COVID-19, enrolled during active disease.

The V gene is TRBV7-9, the J gene TRBJ2-3; a possible D gene is TRBD2 (6 bases). CDR1 is SEHNR and CDR2 is FQNEAQ in the germline V gene (reference sequence). The ends were cut back, 4 bases at V and 9 bases at J, with 17 bases in the middle. The CDR3 has 14 amino acids. The CDR3 bases are TGTGCCAGCAGCTCGCAGACTAGTAAGGGGACGCAGTATTTT. Translated: CASSSQTSKGTQYF. Supplemented by reference TRBV7-9 and TRBJ2-3, the full variable domain reads DTGVSQNPRHKITKRGQNVTFRCDPISEHNRLYWYRQTLGQGPEFLTYFQNEAQLEKSRLLSDRFSAERPKGSFSTLEIQRTEQGDSAMYLCASSSQTSKGTQYFGPGTRLTVL.

The chain carries TRBV27 and TRBJ2-7; D possibly corresponds to TRBD1 (6 bases). This CDR3 contains 13 residues. The V gene lost 3 bases and the J gene lost 4 bases, with 10 bases spanning the gap. Germline V gives CDR1 MNHEY, CDR2 SMNVEV (reference sequence). DNA for the CDR3: TGTGCCAGCAGTTTGGCTAGGGGGTACGAGCAGTACTTC. Its protein is CASSLARGYEQYF.

V is TRBV15 and J is TRBJ2-1, with D unclear. The CDR3 has 15 residues. CDR1 and CDR2 (germline): LNHNV, YYDKDF (reference sequence). V was pared by 1 base and J by 7 bases, with 14 bases between. The CDR3 is CATSRVSSWRNEQFF. DNA of the CDR3: TGTGCCACCAGCAGAGTGAGTAGCTGGAGAAATGAGCAGTTCTTC.

The chain links TRBV11-1 to TRBJ1-1; 8 bases agree with TRBD1. Germline values: CDR1 SGHAT, CDR2 FQDESV (reference sequence). This CDR3 has 11 amino acids. Germline trimming cut 6 bases from V and 8 bases from J; bases unmatched to any gene: 2. CDR3: CASSRTGEAFF. The CDR3 DNA sequence: TGTGCCAGCAGTCGGACAGGGGAAGCTTTCTTT.

The chain has TRBV10-1 and TRBJ2-3, with D perhaps TRBD1 (5 bases). CDR3 size: 15 residues. V was trimmed by 2 bases and J by 0 bases, leaving 9 bases between them. CDR1 is WNHNN, CDR2 SYGVQD, per germline (reference sequence). CDR3 DNA sequence: TGCGCCAGCAGTGAGAGGCAGGGTAGCACAGATACGCAGTATTTT. Amino acids: CASSERQGSTDTQYF.

The V call is TRBV24-1, the J call TRBJ2-1; 16 bases fit TRBD2. The CDR3 consists of 17 residues. Unmatched junction bases numbered 4, after V lost 3 bases and J lost 6 bases. The germline CDR1 and CDR2 sequences are KGHDR and SFDVKD. This CDR3 reads CATSDPGTSGRANEQFF. The CDR3 nucleotides read TGTGCCACCAGTGATCCCGGGACTAGCGGGAGGGCCAATGAGCAGTTCTTC.

The chain's CDR3 is CASSFSSGGPRDEQFF. The CDR3 DNA follows: TGTGCCAGCAGCTTTTCTAGCGGGGGGCCTAGGGATGAGCAGTTCTTC. The rearrangement joins TRBV11-2 to TRBJ2-1; 11 nucleotides align to TRBD2. Per the germline V gene, CDR1 is SGHAT and CDR2 is FQNNGV. The J segment lost 8 bases and the V segment lost 3 bases, leaving 9 bases of the junction unmatched. The CDR3 has 16 residues. Using reference TRBV11-2 and TRBJ2-1 for the parts outside the CDR3, the full variable domain is EAGVAQSPRYKIIEKRQSVAFWCNPISGHATLYWYQQILGQGPKLLIQFQNNGVVDDSQLPKDRFSAERLKGVDSTLKIQPAKLEDSAVYLCASSFSSGGPRDEQFFGPGTRLTVL.

This clone has just one count. The rearrangement uses TRBV9 and TRBJ2-5, with 9 bases that match TRBD2. The ends lost 4 bases at V and 3 bases at J; junction bases unmatched: 10. CDR3 length: 16 amino acids. CDR1 is SGDLS and CDR2 is YYNGEE in the germline V gene. The CDR3 region is CASSHGGLAGKETQYF. The CDR3 bases are TGTGCCAGCAGCCATGGGGGCCTAGCGGGAAAAGAGACCCAGTACTTC.

The chain has TRBV5-4 and TRBJ2-4; the match to TRBD1 covers 8 bases. Germline CDR1 and CDR2: SGHNT and YYREEE (reference sequence). Unmatched junction bases numbered 1, after V lost 6 bases and J lost 5 bases. The CDR3 length is 12 residues. CDR3: CASTDRENIQYF. In DNA form, the CDR3 reads TGTGCCAGCACGGACAGGGAAAACATTCAGTACTTC.

The gene calls are TRBV4-1 and TRBJ2-6; 7 bases are shared with TRBD1. From germline, CDR1 is MGHRA and CDR2 YSYEKL. V was pared by 1 base and J by 2 bases, with 5 bases of the junction left unmatched. The CDR3 consists of 17 residues. The CDR3 sequence is CASSQVQGEAGANVLTF. The CDR3 DNA reads as TGCGCCAGCAGCCAAGTTCAGGGGGAAGCTGGGGCCAACGTCCTGACTTTC.

The chain links TRBV18 to TRBJ2-7, with D possibly being TRBD1 (5 bases). The V gene lost 4 bases and the J gene lost 2 bases, with 6 bases spanning the gap. CDR3 size: 12 residues. Germline V gives CDR1 KGHSH, CDR2 LQKENI. CDR3 in amino acids: CASSRGTYEQYF. The CDR3, as DNA: TGTGCCAGCTCACGGGGCACCTACGAGCAGTACTTC.

This rearrangement joins TRBV30 to TRBJ2-1, with 14 bases aligning to TRBD2. The CDR3 is made up of 17 amino acids. From germline, CDR1 is GTSNPN and CDR2 SVGIG (reference sequence). The J segment lost 0 bases and the V segment lost 2 bases, leaving 3 bases of the junction unmatched. CDR3 sequence reads: CAWSRGTSGSSYNEQFF. The DNA for the CDR3 is TGTGCCTGGAGTCGTGGGACTAGCGGGAGCTCCTACAATGAGCAGTTCTTC. Supplemented by reference TRBV30 and TRBJ2-1, the full variable domain reads SQTIHQWPATLVQPVGSPLSLECTVEGTSNPNLYWYRQAAGRGLQLLFYSVGIGQISSEVPQNLSASRPQDRQFILSSKKLLLSDSGFYLCAWSRGTSGSSYNEQFFGPGTRLTVL.